This T cell receptor (beta chain) was identified during a study of response to subunit inactivated influenza vaccine. Study-level findings and limits: The authors put forward the suggestion that each seasonal influenza vaccination may bring in only a limited number of new T cells.

In TCRdb, the RT-PCR reads were re-called with MiXCR into one record per CDR3 protein. The sample holds a few hundred thousand distinct CDR3 sequences; around 11% are singletons and the top ten take about 11%. Trimming took 8 bases from V and 0 from J, leaving 12 bases between them. The CDR3 consists of 13 residues. Germline CDR1 is DFQATT and CDR2 is SNEGSKA (reference sequence). In the case of this clonotype: The antigen remains undetermined.

These records were also assigned to another study, of T cells expressing NK-cell markers. This second report adds: TCR beta libraries carry UMIs added by 5'RACE template switching. The study drew TCR beta repertoires from sorted CD3+CD56+NKG2C+, CD3+CD56+NKG2C- and CD3+CD56-NKG2C+ T cells. The authors applied an anti-gamma-delta TCR antibody in several experiments, and it restricted sorting to alpha-beta TCR T cells.

The chain combines TRBV20-1 with TRBJ2-3; D unresolved. The sequenced sample was PBMCs from blood, obtained on the day of vaccination. The TCR was taken from a man aged 50-60 years who received an inactivated influenza vaccine. CDR3 in amino acids: CSPLETSTDTQYF. As DNA, the CDR3 is TGCAGTCCCTTGGAAACTAGCACAGATACGCAGTATTTT.